This T cell receptor beta chain was sequenced in a study of blood T cell repertoires in COVID-19. Study context: Samples taken during acute and convalescent COVID-19 were collected in the United States, Italy and Spain. PBMCs, B-cell-depleted T cells, or T cells were the source of the cDNA or gDNA that made up the material.

Per the original data handling: Reference gene primers were amplified, and this amplification served to estimate nucleated cell counts. TCRdb's copy holds only in-frame clones and misses some; the assay was immunoSEQ multiplex PCR. That table furnishes V, J and clone size, whereas the DNA furnished D and trimming. The sample contains about 190,000 clones, around 80% of which appear only once. After removal of 4 bases from V and 4 bases from J, the junction contained 8 bases not matched to a gene. CDR1 SQVTM and CDR2 ANQGSEA come from the germline V gene. The CDR3 is 14 amino acids. Sequenced sample: peripheral blood. The V call is TRBV29-1, the J call TRBJ1-2; TRBD1 matches at 8 bases. This clonotype was sampled from a man aged 50 to 60 who had recovered from COVID-19. DNA for the CDR3: TGCAGCGTTGGAGACAGGGGCAGATCCTATGGCTACACCTTC. Its protein is CSVGDRGRSYGYTF. Combining the CDR3 with reference TRBV29-1 and TRBJ1-2 gives the whole variable domain SAVISQKPSRDICQRGTSLTIQCQVDSQVTMMFWYRQQPGQSLTLIATANQGSEATYESGFVIDKFPISRPNLTFSTLTVSNMSPEDSSIYLCSVGDRGRSYGYTFGSGTRLTVV.